The sequence of this TCR beta chain was determined in a study of shared clonotypes between healthy human individuals. Findings and caveats of the study: Naive subsets, compared against memory subsets, generally had larger estimated richness values.

About this clone itself: What it binds is unknown.

Germline lookup yields CDR1 MNHEY and CDR2 SMNVEV (reference sequence). The junction had 9 bases not matched to a gene; V was cut back by 5 bases and J by 2 bases. This CDR3 has 15 amino acids. Naivety among CD8 cells was defined by CD45RO negativity and positive CCR7 selection, thereby excluding terminally differentiated effector memory CD45RA+ cells. Those who donated, Caucasian adults without exception, all lived in Nashville, Tennessee. Measured with immunoSEQ multiplex PCR; TCRdb has only the in-frame clones, and not every one. This sample has over 750,000 clones, with about 96% found just once.

The sequence derives from a man younger than 40 in good health. The V and J genes are TRBV27 and TRBJ2-7, with TRBD1 identical over 7 bases. Material: naive CD8+ T cells sorted from blood. As DNA, the CDR3 is TGTGCCAGCAGTCCGGTGAGGGGGCGCACCTACGAGCAGTACTTC. This translates into CASSPVRGRTYEQYF.